This TCR beta chain was sequenced for a study of blood T cell repertoires in COVID-19. Study-wide background: The United States, Italy and Spain supplied acute and convalescent COVID-19 samples.

TCRdb's copy holds only in-frame clones and misses some; the assay was immunoSEQ multiplex PCR. The data contain around 300,000 clones, around 88% of them singletons. This CDR3 contains 12 residues. J gave up 10 bases and V 6 bases, and 1 base lay outside the gene matches. CDR1 is MNHNY, CDR2 SVGAGI, per germline (reference sequence). Participants, about 18 to 90 years old, spanned around 26 US areas. Assignment of participants to cohorts was predicated upon participant-reported clinical history. For recovered donors of Cohort 3, there were two negative PCRs, clearance, or symptom resolution. This clonotype originated in a woman aged 40 to 50 who had recovered from COVID-19. The sequencing sample was made of PBMCs or T cells enriched from blood (not recorded which). This chain links TRBV6-6 with TRBJ1-6; 9 bases align to TRBD1. CDR3 region: CASRQGASPLHF. DNA for the CDR3: TGTGCCAGCAGACAGGGGGCCTCACCCCTCCACTTT.